This T cell receptor beta chain appears in the sequencing data of a study of cytomegalovirus exposure and HLA in healthy donors. Both 60 Vbeta primers and 13 Jbeta primers went into the PCR. TCRdb's table, derived via immunoSEQ multiplex PCR, lists solely in-frame clones and lacks some. The top ten clones hold around 1.6% of a sample with 95,000 to 130,000 clones, around 75% of them seen once. Points on this clone: What it binds is unknown.

The study, taken as a whole, reports: Roughly uniform depth of sequencing across donors was assumed in presence/absence analyses.

This TCR derives from a woman aged 18-29 years in good health and CMV-seronegative. Specimen: PBMCs.

The CDR3 spells CAITASRTEAFF. The CDR3 DNA sequence: TGTGCCATCACTGCTTCACGCACTGAAGCTTTCTTT. The chain employs TRBV7-9 and TRBJ1-1; D gene uncertain. The V end was cut by 10 bases, the J end by 4 bases, with 13 bases between. The CDR3 runs to 12 residues. Germline CDR1 is SEHNR and CDR2 is FQNEAQ (reference sequence).